This TCR beta chain was observed in a study of blood T cell repertoires in COVID-19. CDR1 is SGHAT, CDR2 FQNNGV, per germline. CDR3 length: 16 residues. V lost 6 bases and J lost 6; bases outside the gene matches: 9. Libraries were prepared by immunoSEQ multiplex PCR; TCRdb keeps only in-frame clonotypes and omits some of them. The repertoire has about 340,000 clones, 88% of them found once; the top ten carry roughly 6.6%. The chain carries TRBV11-2 and TRBJ2-2; TRBD2 matches at 11 bases. Sequenced sample: peripheral blood. The TCR was taken from a woman aged 65 to 85 with COVID-19, enrolled during active disease. CDR3 amino acids: CASRPNSGGAPGELFF. The CDR3 coding sequence is TGTGCCAGCAGACCCAATAGCGGGGGGGCCCCCGGGGAGCTGTTTTTT.